The entry below describes one T cell receptor beta chain. The clone's antigen remains unknown. No base qualities exist here, and no much larger clone lies one base off it. In total, 500 to 700 healthy bone marrow donors made up the cohort. All cohort members were sampled while nominally healthy, although unrecorded immune exposures were likely present. The donor was CMV seronegative and was included in the group of hundreds of seronegative cohort members. Each donor provided a peripheral blood sample, and peripheral blood mononuclear cells were used for TCR beta sequencing. The Qiagen DNeasy Blood Extraction Kit was used to extract genomic DNA from the blood cell samples. The junction shows trimming of 5 bases on V and 0 bases on J, plus 15 bases between the germline ends. The CDR1 and CDR2 encoded by the germline V gene (reference sequence) are MNHEY and SMNVEV. Spanning cysteine to phenylalanine, the CDR3 consists of 16 amino acids. This entry keeps only the CDR3 DNA: 48 bases, framed from base 1.

Libraries were constructed by the immunoSEQ multiplex PCR assay. For the multiplex PCR, a mixture combining 60 forward primers for TCR Vbeta segments and 13 reverse primers for TCR Jbeta segments was used. A multiplex PCR assay on genomic DNA amplified the CDR3 region of rearranged TCR beta genes. The amplified TCR beta libraries were sequenced on the Illumina HiSeq System as 87-base-pair reads. In the paper's pipeline: A later analysis counted about 80 million unique TCR beta chains across the 670 or so repertoires, and 9 million to 14 million of these chains were shared by at least two donors. To remove PCR and sequencing errors, raw reads were error-corrected and collapsed into unique sequences using a nearest-neighbor algorithm that merged closely related sequences. To assign V, D and J gene segments, CDR3 sequences were aligned to IMGT reference sequences. Each retained sequence needed at least a six-nucleotide match to both a V gene segment and a J gene segment. A rearrangement counted as productive if the CDR3 had no stop codons and remained in frame with V and J, and every other rearrangement counted as non-productive. Following IMGT convention, CDR3 was defined as the stretch from the second conserved V-encoded cysteine to the conserved J-encoded phenylalanine. The earlier analysis of about 560 of the donors excluded any sequence lacking an unambiguous match to a single V gene segment. In an earlier analysis of approximately 560 of the donors, a V segment was called functional when productive rearrangements were above 56.7%, and segregating when the standard deviation between donors exceeded 5%. A statistical classification framework was developed to diagnose cytomegalovirus status using the catalog of TCR beta chain sequences. V and J gene assignment, in a later analysis, came from comparing TCR nucleotide sequences with IMGT/GENE-DB human TR gene sequences. The TCRdist pipeline was used in a later analysis to assign CDR3 sequences and most-parsimonious VDJ recombination scenarios. In a later analysis, every TCR beta chain was defined by the combination of its CDR3 amino acid sequence and its V-gene family, and reads without a unique V-gene family were dropped. A later analysis removed 550 to 650 highly shared, low-generation-probability nucleotide sequences to deal with suspected cross-contamination and a sequencing artifact. In a later analysis, a clonal expansion index for each public chain was calculated from normalized within-repertoire ranks of inferred template counts. A later analysis computed generation probabilities with a VDJ recombination model fitted to out-of-frame rearrangements, and checked the results against IGoR. Hypergeometric tests were used in a later analysis to score TCR-TCR, TCR-HLA and TCR-CMV co-occurrence, with a repertoire-size bias correction applied to the TCR pairs. In a later analysis, false discovery rates were estimated by permuting HLA or CMV assignments 20 times. In a later analysis, co-occurring TCRs were grouped with DBSCAN, and TCRdist sequence similarity was added when clustering was performed within HLA-allele-positive subsets. For co-occurrence clustering, repertoires with fewer than 30,000 or more than 120,000 public chains were excluded, along with four or five repertoires with anomalous nucleotide sharing. TCRdb carries this immuneACCESS record with in-frame sequences only. Its versions omit some clonotypes, under half of them owing to an unresolved V gene in the studies checked, with the rest unexplained. Clone size and V and J calls were adopted from that table, with D and trimming inferred from the DNA. Across this sample there are about 220,000 clones, with approximately 82% seen only once. The top ten hold 0.6% to 0.7% of the sample.

The data originate from a study of cytomegalovirus exposure and HLA in healthy donors (dated by TCRdb to 2017 to 2019). For the wider study: An earlier analysis of approximately 640 of the donors reported 250 to 300 Gb of sequence data and approximately 110 million unique TCR beta sequences from around 200 million T cells. An early release that covered 500 to 800 HLA-typed donors contained 300 to 350 gigabases of sequencing data and 70 million to 100 million unique TCR sequences. The genetic ancestry cluster associated with self-reported Caucasian donors included about 84% of the 398 genotyped donors. The study aimed to test whether signatures of past pathogen exposure could be identified by cataloging public T cell receptors. The study used immunosequencing to profile the T cell repertoires of about 670 subjects and linked those repertoires to cytomegalovirus serostatus. In addition to the first cohort of 500 to 850 subjects, a separate validation cohort of 120 different subjects was used. High-throughput TCR immunosequencing, statistical association of individual TCRs with disease status, and machine learning were combined to predict cytomegalovirus infection status. To study patterns of TCR occurrence, a later analysis re-analyzed previously published TCR beta repertoires from 666 donors and added high-resolution HLA genotyping. In the later analysis, no new phenotypic data were used to find candidate immune exposures; instead, reliance was placed on TCR beta sequences and their occurrence across donors. An earlier analysis of several hundred of the donors applied high-throughput TCR beta sequencing to assess whether each TCR beta V gene segment acted as functional or pseudogenic. Donor age, sex, ethnicity and CMV serostatus were compiled alongside the repertoire data. Genome-wide SNP genotypes for about 60% of the roughly 670 donors were used in a later genetic analysis, which treated that subset as a discovery cohort. All discovery cohort repertoires had been generated using a single sequencing platform. Both class I and class II loci were covered by HLA typing, at four-digit resolution. Typing coverage differed by locus: A, B, C, DRB1 and DQB1 were typed in about 620-640 donors, DQA1 in about 560, DPA1 in around 600, and DPB1 in just under 490. Because of strong linkage in the cohort, a few DR-DQ haplotypes were treated as single units for association and clustering. Among 300 to 500 genotyped donors of the cohort, an average of approximately 240,000 unique TCR beta nucleotide sequences was sequenced per donor, of which roughly 17% were non-productive.

The full study reports these points: A further reported finding was that TCR beta sequences accurately predicted the HLA-A and HLA-B alleles for most subjects in the first cohort. According to a later analysis, most CMV-associated TCR beta chains appeared to be HLA-restricted, and the HLA associations seemed to be driven largely by CMV exposure. In a later genetic analysis, a missense DCLRE1C variant was associated with V-gene and J-gene trimming of TCR beta chains, and the association was replicated in an independent cohort. The study gave a list of some 150 TCR beta chains associated with cytomegalovirus. Because counts were too low, more than 15 rarely observed V segments, including chromosome 9 orphons, were left out of the earlier analysis of 587 of the donors. In a later analysis, HLA-associated TCR beta chains were found to be more clonally expanded and to have lower generation probabilities than equally common non-associated chains. Presence/absence analyses assumed roughly uniform sequencing depth across donors, an assumption that may not hold. An earlier analysis of roughly 570 of the donors showed that most TCR beta V segments appeared in productive rearrangements either about 87% or about 30% of the time, which broadly matched IMGT annotations. In a later genetic analysis, fewer N-insertions in productive TCRs were reported among donors in an Asian-associated ancestry cluster than the roughly 710-donor mean. A few of the identified cytomegalovirus-associated TCR beta chains were confirmed in vitro to be specific for cytomegalovirus antigens. Strong co-occurrence of HLA alleles, especially DR and DQ, made assigning TCR associations to individual alleles difficult. Correlated functional status among segregating V segments might reflect linkage disequilibrium, but an unknown experimental factor could not be ruled out. Immune exposure information for the cohort was limited to CMV serostatus. HLA typing was unavailable for some donors at each locus, so association tests used only the typed subset. Most TCR sequences were observed very rarely across donors, whereas some public TCRs were present in many individuals. A group of highly shared sequence variants was considered likely to be a technical artifact of the sequencing pipeline. The classifier was reported to diagnose cytomegalovirus status with high specificity and sensitivity in both the original cohort and the validation cohort. In a later analysis, several top co-occurrence clusters were reported to appear linked to parvovirus B19, influenza, CMV and Epstein-Barr virus. Only TCR beta chains were sequenced in this cohort, and the absence of alpha or paired-chain data limited detectable features. A later analysis associated about 17,000 TCR beta sequences with specific HLA alleles at a false discovery rate of 0.05. According to a later analysis, TCR association rates differed among HLA loci, with DRB1 alleles showing the most associated TCRs and HLA-C alleles showing the fewest. According to the authors, the approach could potentially be generalized to other disease states and immunological phenotypes. Some IMGT-functional V segments, including TRBV6-2 and TRBV6-3, could not be told apart with the 87-base-pair reads, so those segments were excluded.

What was sequenced was PBMCs. The receptor was isolated from a young man in good health and CMV-seronegative. Recombination linked TRBV27 to TRBJ2-3; the D gene is perhaps TRBD2, from 6 matching bases. The base sequence is TGTGCCAGCAGTACGGATGCGGGACTTAGCACAGATACGCAGTATTTT. Its amino acids are CASSTDAGLSTDTQYF.